Below, 26 T cell receptor beta chains from the same sample are listed, as sequenced in a study of spatial heterogeneity in lung cancer. Time point of the sample: sample taken at primary tumor resection. A single record per CDR3 protein comes from TCRdb applying MiXCR to the 5' RACE reads. This sample carries fewer than 45,000 distinct CDR3 sequences, under 7.5% of them seen once, and the ten largest clones take around 43%. The sequencing used PBMCs, collected at surgery. All receptors come from a female donor with early-stage non-small cell lung cancer.

The V call is TRBV6-5, the J call TRBJ2-7; the D gene is possibly TRBD1 (6 bases). V was shortened by 6 bases and J by 4 bases, with 22 bases between the two germline ends. The CDR3 is made up of 16 amino acids. CDR1 MNHEY and CDR2 SVGAGI come from the germline V gene. The chain's CDR3 is CASSPPPGDSKYEQYF. The CDR3 region has the DNA TGTGCCAGCAGCCCGCCTCCAGGGGATAGTAAGTACGAGCAGTACTTC.

As to this clonotype: This may stem from a read error, because a much larger clone lies one nucleotide away. This chain connects TRBV3-1 to TRBJ1-1; the D gene is possibly TRBD1 (5 bases). The CDR3 extends over 13 amino acids. Per germline, CDR1 LGHDT and CDR2 YNNKEL (reference sequence). V lost 1 base and J 11 bases, leaving 14 bases between the germline ends. The chain's CDR3 is CASSQGGGVDAFF. CDR3 nucleotide sequence: TGTGCCAGCAGCCAAGGCGGGGGGGTTGACGCTTTCTTT.

This clonotype was counted ten times or more. V is TRBV5-1 and J is TRBJ1-5, with D hard to call. The CDR3 sequence is 12 residues long. Germline lookup yields CDR1 SGHRS and CDR2 YFSETQ. Trimming shortened V by 0 bases and J by 6 bases, and 4 bases separated the two germline ends. CDR3 in amino acids: CASSLEFQPQHF. The CDR3 DNA reads TGCGCCAGCAGCTTGGAGTTTCAGCCCCAGCATTTT.

There are many counts of this clonotype. This chain connects TRBV18 to TRBJ2-3, with 9 bases lining up with TRBD1. The CDR3 is 15 amino acids. V trimming: 3 bases; J trimming: 0 bases; junction bases outside the gene matches: 1. The germline CDR1 and CDR2 sequences are KGHSH and LQKENI. CDR3 nucleotide sequence: TGTGCCAGCTCACCGGACAGGGGTAGCACAGATACGCAGTATTTT. Amino acid sequence: CASSPDRGSTDTQYF.

The V gene is TRBV11-2, the J gene TRBJ1-6; D not resolved. Germline assignment: CDR1 SGHAT and CDR2 FQNNGV. The length of the CDR3 is 15 residues. V lost 5 bases to trimming and J lost 10 bases, with 18 bases between them. CDR3 sequence: CASSLSIRIDSPLHF. The CDR3 DNA reads TGTGCCAGCAGCCTCAGCATACGGATTGACTCACCCCTCCACTTT.

This clonotype was observed many times. The chain is built from TRBV12-3 or TRBV12-4 and TRBJ1-1; 7 bases are shared with TRBD1. The CDR3 totals 11 residues. Trimming removed 4 bases from V and 7 bases from J; junction bases left unmatched: 0. The CDR3 is CASSYRGEAFF. As DNA, the CDR3 is TGTGCCAGCAGTTACAGGGGTGAAGCTTTCTTT.

This clonotype was detected ten times or more. The DNA for the CDR3 is TGTGCCAGCAGCTTAGCACGTCAAAACTATGGCTACACCTTC. Encoded protein: CASSLARQNYGYTF. The rearrangement joins TRBV7-2 to TRBJ1-2; the D is unclear. Germline V gives CDR1 SGHTA, CDR2 FQGNSA. The CDR3 has 14 residues. The V end lost 0 bases, the J end lost 2 bases, and 7 bases lay between the germline ends. The full variable domain, completed using reference TRBV7-2 and TRBJ1-2, is GAGVSQSPSNKVTEKGKDVELRCDPISGHTALYWYRQSLGQGLEFLIYFQGNSAPDKSGLPSDRFSAERTGGSVSTLTIQRTQQEDSAVYLCASSLARQNYGYTFGSGTRLTVV.

This clonotype was observed a handful of times. The chain employs TRBV5-1 and TRBJ2-1, with 9 nucleotides matching TRBD1. After removal of 3 bases from V and 4 bases from J, the junction contained 8 bases not matched to a gene. Germline CDR1 and CDR2: SGHRS and YFSETQ. The CDR3 runs 16 residues. The CDR3 loop is CASSSSGQGTYNEQFF. CDR3 DNA sequence: TGCGCCAGCAGCTCCTCGGGACAGGGTACTTACAATGAGCAGTTCTTC.

This chain joins TRBV6-2 or TRBV6-3 and TRBJ1-2; tentatively, D is TRBD1 (5 bases). This CDR3 has 13 amino acids. Germline V gives CDR1 MNHEY, CDR2 SVGEGT. The ends were cut back, 4 bases at V and 8 bases at J, with 14 bases in the middle. This chain's CDR3 is CASSSDRDLGYTF. CDR3 DNA: TGTGCCAGCAGTTCCGACCGGGACTTGGGCTACACCTTC.

This clonotype was counted at least ten times. This chain uses TRBV5-1 with TRBJ2-5; no clear D. This CDR3 is 12 amino acids long. The ends were cut back, 2 bases at V and 0 bases at J, with 2 bases in the middle. Germline-derived CDR1 and CDR2 are SGHRS and YFSETQ. Here the CDR3 DNA reads TGCGCCAGCAGCTTTGACCAAGAGACCCAGTACTTC. It codes for CASSFDQETQYF.

The chain combines TRBV12-3 or TRBV12-4 with TRBJ2-2; D may be TRBD2 (5 bases). The CDR3 has 13 residues. Trimming removed 7 bases at V and 6 bases at J, with 12 bases between. The DNA of the CDR3 is TGTGCCAGCATCTCGGGAATCGCCGGGGAGCTGTTTTTT. Protein: CASISGIAGELFF.

CDR3 coding DNA: TGTGCCAGCAGCGTGGACAGGGAGAGCACCGGGGAGCTGTTTTTT. Translated, it gives CASSVDRESTGELFF. The chain joins TRBV9 to TRBJ2-2, with TRBD1 matching 8 bases. V trimming: 2 bases; J trimming: 4 bases; junction bases outside the gene matches: 4. CDR1 SGDLS and CDR2 YYNGEE come from the germline V gene. The CDR3 is 15 amino acids.

The sample holds many counts of this clonotype. The chain has TRBV2 and TRBJ2-5; either TRBD1 or TRBD2 may supply D (6 bases each). Germline V CDR1 and CDR2: SNHLY, FYNNEI. This CDR3 is 12 amino acids long. V lost 7 bases to trimming and J lost 3 bases, with 9 bases between them. The CDR3 sequence is CASTGAEETQYF. DNA for the CDR3: TGTGCCAGCACGGGGGCGGAAGAGACCCAGTACTTC.

The chain employs TRBV15 and TRBJ2-3; TRBD2 matches 11 bases. The CDR3 loop spans 16 amino acids. Germline V gene data show CDR1 as LNHNV and CDR2 as YYDKDF (reference sequence). V shed 6 bases and J 2 bases; nucleotides not matched to a gene: 7. Here the CDR3 reads CATRRLAGGFTDTQYF. CDR3 DNA: TGTGCCACCAGGAGGCTAGCGGGGGGATTCACAGATACGCAGTATTTT. The full variable domain, its missing parts supplied by reference TRBV15 and TRBJ2-3, is DAMVIQNPRYQVTQFGKPVTLSCSQTLNHNVMYWYQQKSSQAPKLLFHYYDKDFNNEADTPDNFQSRRPNTSFCFLDIRSPGLGDTAMYLCATRRLAGGFTDTQYFGPGTRLTVL.

This clonotype was seen many times. The chain is built from TRBV6-1 and TRBJ2-3; a weak D match, TRBD2 (5 bases). The germline V and J ends were trimmed by 8 bases and 1 base, with 10 bases remaining between them. CDR3 size: 13 residues. Germline values: CDR1 MNHNS, CDR2 SASEGT. CDR3 loop: CASEGRGTDTQYF. CDR3 in DNA: TGTGCCAGCGAGGGTCGGGGCACAGATACGCAGTATTTT.

This clonotype was counted at least ten times. Here the CDR3 DNA reads TGTGCCAGCAGCCAATTTAACGCGGGTACGCAGTATTTT. It codes for CASSQFNAGTQYF. V is TRBV3-1 and J is TRBJ2-3, with D possibly TRBD2 on 5 matching bases. The CDR3 loop spans 13 amino acids. With 2 bases removed from V and 8 bases from J, the gap between germline ends came to 11 bases. The germline V gene has CDR1 LGHDT and CDR2 YNNKEL (reference sequence).

This clonotype was picked up many times. The rearrangement joins TRBV9 to TRBJ2-7, with TRBD2 matching 12 bases. Germline CDR1 SGDLS, CDR2 YYNGEE. The J segment lost 4 bases and the V segment lost 4 bases, leaving 9 bases of the junction unmatched. This CDR3 is built from 16 residues. The CDR3 protein is CASSPVRTSGKYEQYF. As DNA, the CDR3 is TGTGCCAGCAGCCCCGTCCGGACTAGCGGGAAATACGAGCAGTACTTC. Full variable domain (remainder filled in from reference TRBV9 and TRBJ2-7): DSGVTQTPKHLITATGQRVTLRCSPRSGDLSVYWYQQSLDQGLQFLIQYYNGEERAKGNILERFSAQQFPDLHSELNLSSLELGDSALYFCASSPVRTSGKYEQYFGPGTRLTVT.

The sample holds a few counts of this clonotype. The rearrangement uses TRBV6-6 and TRBJ2-7; D not resolved. The CDR3 loop spans 14 amino acids. Trimming pared 6 bases from V and 4 bases from J, leaving 16 bases between. Per the germline V gene, CDR1 is MNHNY and CDR2 is SVGAGI (reference sequence). This CDR3 reads CASRPPSERYEQYF. The CDR3 nucleotides are TGTGCCAGCAGGCCCCCCTCCGAAAGATACGAGCAGTACTTC.

This clonotype occurred a few times. The chain has TRBV6-5 and TRBJ1-1; the D is unclear. Germline V gene sequence: CDR1 MNHEY, CDR2 SVGAGI. V was pared by 0 bases and J by 3 bases, with 11 bases between. This CDR3 has 15 residues. CDR3 in amino acids: CASSYSPEAHTEAFF. For the CDR3, the DNA is TGTGCCAGCAGTTACTCGCCGGAGGCCCACACTGAAGCTTTCTTT.

The rearrangement links TRBV29-1 to TRBJ1-4; no clear D gene. Germline V lookup: CDR1 SQVTM, CDR2 ANQGSEA. The CDR3 is 12 amino acids. V was trimmed by 6 bases and J by 1 base, leaving 6 bases between them. DNA for the CDR3: TGCAGCGTGAAGGGAACTAATGAAAAACTGTTTTTT. Protein sequence: CSVKGTNEKLFF.

This clonotype was seen a few times. The V gene is TRBV20-1, the J gene TRBJ2-3; unclear D gene. CDR1 is DFQATT and CDR2 is SNEGSKA in the germline V gene (reference sequence). The CDR3 has 11 residues. Between the trimmed V and J ends, which lost 5 bases and 4 bases, there was a span of 7 bases. CDR3 loop: CSAPGPDTQYF. In DNA form, the CDR3 reads TGCAGTGCTCCCGGGCCAGATACGCAGTATTTT.

This clonotype has ten or more counts. CDR3 residues: CASRPFWGGTKETQYF. The CDR3 region has the DNA TGTGCCAGCCGCCCCTTTTGGGGGGGGACGAAAGAGACCCAGTACTTC. The rearrangement joins TRBV13 to TRBJ2-5; TRBD2 matches at 7 bases. V shed 8 bases and J 3 bases; nucleotides not matched to a gene: 15. This CDR3 has 16 residues. From germline, CDR1 is PRHDT and CDR2 FYEKMQ (reference sequence).

The genes are TRBV3-1 and TRBJ2-7, with TRBD2 matching 11 bases. This CDR3 comprises 17 residues. Losses at the gene ends were 4 bases for V and 0 bases for J; bases not matched to a gene: 8. Germline V CDR1 and CDR2: LGHDT, YNNKEL (reference sequence). CDR3 sequence (DNA): TGTGCCAGCAGCCGGGGACTAGCGGCGACTAGCTCCTACGAGCAGTACTTC. Translating it yields CASSRGLAATSSYEQYF.

This clonotype has a count of ten or more. The rearrangement links TRBV7-6 to TRBJ1-1, with 8 nucleotides matching TRBD1. CDR3 length equals 14 residues. V gave up 3 bases and J gave up 4 bases; unmatched junction bases: 4. CDR1 SGHVS and CDR2 FNYEAQ come from the germline V gene. CDR3 coding DNA: TGTGCCAGCAGCTTCCCTGACAGGGGCACTGAAGCTTTCTTT. It encodes CASSFPDRGTEAFF. Complete variable domain (other parts from reference TRBV7-6 and TRBJ1-1): GAGVSQSPRYKVTKRGQDVALRCDPISGHVSLYWYRQALGQGPEFLTYFNYEAQQDKSGLPNDRFSAERPEGSISTLTIQRTEQRDSAMYRCASSFPDRGTEAFFGQGTRLTVV.

This clonotype has a count of ten or more. The J gene is TRBJ1-2, the V gene TRBV7-2; D possibly corresponds to TRBD1 (6 bases). CDR1 and CDR2 from the germline V gene are SGHTA and FQGNSA. This CDR3 is 16 amino acids long. V shed 9 bases and J shed 2 bases, with 22 bases lying between them. This CDR3 reads CASALLSGGQNYGYTF. As DNA, the CDR3 is TGTGCCAGTGCTTTACTGTCGGGGGGCCAAAACTATGGCTACACCTTC. The variable domain in full, with the rest retrieved from reference TRBV7-2 and TRBJ1-2, is GAGVSQSPSNKVTEKGKDVELRCDPISGHTALYWYRQSLGQGLEFLIYFQGNSAPDKSGLPSDRFSAERTGGSVSTLTIQRTQQEDSAVYLCASALLSGGQNYGYTFGSGTRLTVV.

This clonotype was observed a handful of times. The chain couples TRBV20-1 to TRBJ1-5; maybe TRBD1 (5 bases). CDR3 size: 16 residues. V was shortened by 6 bases and J by 8 bases, with 26 bases between the two germline ends. CDR1 is DFQATT, CDR2 SNEGSKA, per germline (reference sequence). CDR3 sequence reads: CSAKVVLGPSPEPQHF. The CDR3 bases are TGCAGTGCCAAAGTGGTTCTGGGACCCTCCCCGGAGCCCCAGCATTTT.